The rows below give T cell receptor beta chains drawn from one sample of a study of radiotherapy plus CTLA-4 blockade in lung cancer. Here immunoSEQ multiplex PCR was the method, and the copy in TCRdb shows in-frame clones only, minus some. The sample lists 95,000 to 150,000 clones, 75% to 90% occurring once. This specimen was peripheral blood, taken from a patient treated with radiotherapy plus ipilimumab. These receptors were taken from a human donor with non-small cell lung cancer that progressed on radiotherapy plus ipilimumab. Both conserved end residues are part of each CDR3. The D gene is left open where the match is weak.

v_gene: TRBV5-4
d_gene: NA
j_gene: TRBJ2-5
CDR3aa: CASSLRPPRETQYF
CDR3nt: TGTGCCAGCAGCTTGCGGCCGCCCCGGGAGACCCAGTACTTC

v_gene: TRBV6-1
d_gene: NA
j_gene: TRBJ1-3
CDR3aa: CASSAKGFSGNTIYF
CDR3nt: TGTGCCAGCAGTGCTAAAGGATTCTCTGGAAACACCATATATTTT

v_gene: TRBV11-2
d_gene: NA
j_gene: TRBJ1-1
CDR3aa: CASSTQRLTEAFF
CDR3nt: TGTGCCAGCAGCACCCAGCGGCTCACTGAAGCTTTCTTT

v_gene: TRBV5-4
d_gene: TRBD2
j_gene: TRBJ2-3
CDR3aa: CASSLGNRKAGGPTDTQYF
CDR3nt: TGTGCCAGCAGCTTAGGGAATCGGAAAGCGGGAGGACCCACAGATACGCAGTATTTT

v_gene: TRBV5-1
d_gene: NA
j_gene: TRBJ2-3
CDR3aa: CASSLDASTDTQYF
CDR3nt: TGCGCCAGCAGCTTGGATGCCAGCACAGATACGCAGTATTTT

v_gene: TRBV5-1
d_gene: NA
j_gene: TRBJ2-1
CDR3aa: CASSLGTGSNEQFF
CDR3nt: TGCGCCAGCAGCTTGGGAACAGGGTCGAATGAGCAGTTCTTC

v_gene: TRBV14
d_gene: NA
j_gene: TRBJ1-1
CDR3aa: CASSQMGESRSEAFF
CDR3nt: TGTGCCAGCAGCCAGATGGGGGAATCACGCAGTGAAGCTTTCTTT

v_gene: TRBV2
d_gene: NA
j_gene: TRBJ2-1
CDR3aa: CASSEEVGGEQFF
CDR3nt: TGTGCCAGCAGTGAAGAGGTGGGGGGTGAGCAGTTCTTC

v_gene: TRBV29-1
d_gene: TRBD2
j_gene: TRBJ2-1
CDR3aa: CSVWSGRGNEQFF
CDR3nt: TGCAGCGTTTGGAGTGGGAGGGGCAATGAGCAGTTCTTC

v_gene: TRBV27
d_gene: NA
j_gene: TRBJ2-2
CDR3aa: CASSSASQNTGELFF
CDR3nt: TGTGCCAGCAGTTCGGCTTCTCAAAACACCGGGGAGCTGTTTTTT

v_gene: TRBV2
d_gene: NA
j_gene: TRBJ1-1
CDR3aa: CASREGGAGTEAFF
CDR3nt: TGTGCCAGCAGGGAGGGGGGCGCGGGGACTGAAGCTTTCTTT